A selection of T cell receptor beta chains follows, all from one sample in a study of beta chain features in type 1 diabetes. Assay used: immunoSEQ multiplex PCR; TCRdb lists only in-frame clones, some missing. The sample carries around 340,000 clones, around a fifth recorded once. Sequenced sample: naive CD4+ T cells from blood. The receptors originated from a woman under 30 in good health. Each CDR3 is given with its conserved first and last residue. The order of the fields is D gene, J gene, clone size, V gene, CDR3 protein, CDR3 DNA. D genes are given only for firm matches. Clone size is shown for a subset of rows, as once, few, many or a class of expanded clone.

TRBD2 TRBJ2-3 . TRBV4-1 CASSHQRGGGSTDTQYF TGCGCCAGCAGCCACCAGCGGGGGGGCGGGAGCACAGATACGCAGTATTTT
TRBD2 TRBJ2-3 few TRBV9 CASSGGAGDKDTQYF TGTGCCAGCAGCGGGGGAGCGGGGGATAAAGATACGCAGTATTTT
. TRBJ1-5 few TRBV11-2 CASSLALSDQPQHF TGTGCCAGCAGCTTAGCCCTATCCGATCAGCCCCAGCATTTT
TRBD2 TRBJ2-1 . TRBV5-1 CASSLGGLVMNEQFF TGCGCCAGCAGCTTGGGGGGACTAGTTATGAATGAGCAGTTCTTC
. TRBJ2-7 few TRBV25-1 CASSMFGGRTYEQYF TGTGCCAGCAGTATGTTTGGGGGCCGGACCTACGAGCAGTACTTC
. TRBJ1-2 . TRBV4-2 CASSQDQQDYGYTF TGTGCCAGCAGCCAAGATCAACAGGACTATGGCTACACCTTC
. TRBJ1-2 . TRBV19 CASSIRGDYGYTF TGTGCCAGTAGTATCCGAGGAGACTATGGCTACACCTTC
. TRBJ1-3 . TRBV11-3 CASSPAWSSGNTIYF TGTGCCAGCAGCCCCGCCTGGAGCTCTGGAAACACCATATATTTT
TRBD1 TRBJ2-7 few TRBV18 CASSRDRGPYEQYF TGTGCCAGCTCTAGGGACAGGGGGCCTTACGAGCAGTACTTC
. TRBJ2-7 . TRBV18 CASSPPSGKRREQYF TGTGCCAGCTCACCACCTTCGGGAAAACGTCGCGAGCAGTACTTC
. TRBJ2-7 few TRBV9 CASSVGAYQSEQYF TGTGCCAGCAGCGTGGGGGCGTATCAATCCGAGCAGTACTTC
. TRBJ1-1 few TRBV6-5 CASRTQGNTEAFF TGTGCCAGCAGGACACAGGGGAACACTGAAGCTTTCTTT
. TRBJ1-5 . TRBV27 CASRRLYMGGNQPQHF TGTGCCAGCAGACGACTTTACATGGGTGGCAATCAGCCCCAGCATTTT
. TRBJ2-5 few TRBV11-3 CASSLEGSQPQETQYF TGTGCCAGCAGCTTAGAGGGCAGTCAACCCCAAGAGACCCAGTACTTC
TRBD1 TRBJ1-2 few TRBV2 CASRGTGWSGYTF TGTGCCAGCAGGGGGACAGGGTGGAGTGGCTACACCTTC
TRBD1 TRBJ2-7 . TRBV27 CASSRRVGQGSYEQYF TGTGCCAGCAGTAGAAGGGTGGGACAGGGCTCCTACGAGCAGTACTTC
TRBD2 TRBJ2-5 once TRBV5-4 CASSSFGLAGGGETQYF TGTGCCAGCAGCTCGTTCGGACTAGCGGGGGGAGGGGAGACCCAGTACTTC
TRBD1 TRBJ1-2 few TRBV19 CASSAGQGLGYGYTF TGTGCCAGTAGCGCCGGACAGGGCCTCGGCTATGGCTACACCTTC